The 8 T cell receptor beta chains in this list originate from one sample, sequenced in a study of control samples from healthy donors and cancer patients. Sequencing was performed with immunoSEQ multiplex PCR; in TCRdb, only in-frame clones are kept and a portion is missing. This table has 180,000 or so clones, 90% to 95% appearing once. What was sequenced was blood. Every receptor here comes from a woman aged 60-70 years in good health.

The rearrangement joins TRBV6-5 to TRBJ1-4, with 11 bases aligning to TRBD1. J was trimmed by 2 bases and V by 7 bases; bases with no gene match: 3. The CDR3 extends over 15 amino acids. From germline, CDR1 is MNHEY and CDR2 SVGAGI. The CDR3 DNA reads as TGTGCCAGCACCCGGGACAGGGGGACTAATGAAAAACTGTTTTTT. Amino acid sequence: CASTRDRGTNEKLFF.

This chain uses TRBV30 with TRBJ1-1; D not resolved. V was clipped by 2 bases and J by 1 base, with 8 bases between them. CDR3 size: 13 residues. CDR1 and CDR2 from the germline V gene are GTSNPN and SVGIG (reference sequence). The CDR3 loop reads CAWSYNSNTEAFF. CDR3 DNA sequence: TGTGCCTGGAGTTACAATTCGAACACTGAAGCTTTCTTT.

The CDR3 DNA is TGTGCCAGCAGTGTCCAGCGGGTGGAAGATACGCAGTATTTT. It codes for CASSVQRVEDTQYF. The rearrangement links TRBV2 to TRBJ2-3, with a possible D match to TRBD2 (6 bases). Germline V gives CDR1 SNHLY, CDR2 FYNNEI. The CDR3 has 14 amino acids. V dropped 4 bases and J dropped 5 bases, with 13 bases sitting between them.

A note on this clone: Other DNA sequences of this sample code for an identical CDR3. The chain employs TRBV6-5 and TRBJ1-1; D is undetermined. The germline gives CDR1 MNHEY, CDR2 SVGAGI. The V end was cut by 6 bases, the J end by 2 bases, with 13 bases between. The CDR3 loop spans 14 amino acids. In nucleotides, the CDR3 is TGTGCCAGCAGGGACGGGAATTTAAACACTGAAGCTTTCTTT. Translating it yields CASRDGNLNTEAFF.

The chain couples TRBV2 to TRBJ2-2, with a weak D call TRBD1 (5 bases). Trimming stripped 0 bases from V and 6 bases from J, with 14 bases between. Germline V gene lookup returns CDR1 SNHLY and CDR2 FYNNEI. This CDR3 is built from 16 residues. CDR3 DNA sequence: TGTGCCAGCAGTGAAGCGGGGATGACAGTCGCCGGGGAGCTGTTTTTT. Its translation is CASSEAGMTVAGELFF.

This chain uses TRBV6-2 or TRBV6-3 with TRBJ1-2; 7 nucleotides match TRBD1. With 6 bases clipped from V and 4 bases from J, the junction kept 2 bases outside the gene matches. CDR3 length: 12 residues. CDR1 and CDR2 (germline): MNHEY, SVGEGT. The CDR3 reads CASSWDSYGYTF. As DNA, the CDR3 is TGTGCCAGCAGCTGGGACAGCTATGGCTACACCTTC.

The chain couples TRBV3-1 (or the pseudogene TRBV3-2) to TRBJ1-3; D gene ambiguous. Germline values: CDR1 LGHDT, CDR2 YNNKEL (reference sequence). The V and J ends lost 7 bases and 0 bases respectively, with 13 bases between them. This CDR3 spans 15 amino acids. The CDR3 sequence: CASNRSWGSGNTIYF. The DNA of the CDR3 is TGTGCCAGCAACCGCAGCTGGGGCTCTGGAAACACCATATATTTT.

The CDR3: CASSQGGQRSYGYTF. For the CDR3, the DNA is TGTGCCAGCAGCCAAGGGGGACAGAGAAGTTATGGCTACACCTTC. The gene calls are TRBV3-1 (or the pseudogene TRBV3-2) and TRBJ1-2; 7 bases agree with TRBD1. After removal of 1 base from V and 5 bases from J, the junction contained 7 bases not matched to a gene. Germline V gene data show CDR1 as LGHDT and CDR2 as YNNKEL (reference sequence). This CDR3 contains 15 residues.